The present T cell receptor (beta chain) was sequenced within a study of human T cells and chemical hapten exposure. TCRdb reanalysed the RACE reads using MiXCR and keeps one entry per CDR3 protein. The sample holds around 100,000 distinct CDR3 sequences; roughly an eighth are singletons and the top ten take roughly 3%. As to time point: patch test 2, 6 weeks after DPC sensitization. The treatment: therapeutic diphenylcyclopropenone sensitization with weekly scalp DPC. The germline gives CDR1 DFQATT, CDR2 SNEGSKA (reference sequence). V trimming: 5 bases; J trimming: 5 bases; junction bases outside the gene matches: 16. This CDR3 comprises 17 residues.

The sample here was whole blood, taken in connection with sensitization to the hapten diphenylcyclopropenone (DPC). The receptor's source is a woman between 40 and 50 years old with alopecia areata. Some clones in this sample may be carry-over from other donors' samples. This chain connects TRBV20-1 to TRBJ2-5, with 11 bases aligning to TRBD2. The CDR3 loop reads CSALSGTSGLEGETQYF. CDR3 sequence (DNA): TGCAGTGCTCTTTCCGGGACTAGCGGCTTGGAGGGGGAGACCCAGTACTTC.